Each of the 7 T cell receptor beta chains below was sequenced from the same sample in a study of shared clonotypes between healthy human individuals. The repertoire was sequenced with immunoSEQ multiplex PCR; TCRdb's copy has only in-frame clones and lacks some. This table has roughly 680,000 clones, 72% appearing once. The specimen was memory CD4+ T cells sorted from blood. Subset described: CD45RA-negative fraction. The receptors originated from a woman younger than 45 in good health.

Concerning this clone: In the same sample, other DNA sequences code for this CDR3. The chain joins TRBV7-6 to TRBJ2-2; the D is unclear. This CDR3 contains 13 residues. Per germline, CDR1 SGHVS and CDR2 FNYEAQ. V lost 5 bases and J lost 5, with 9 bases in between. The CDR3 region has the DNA TGTGCCAGCAGCCCCCAACTAACCGGGGAGCTGTTTTTT. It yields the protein CASSPQLTGELFF.

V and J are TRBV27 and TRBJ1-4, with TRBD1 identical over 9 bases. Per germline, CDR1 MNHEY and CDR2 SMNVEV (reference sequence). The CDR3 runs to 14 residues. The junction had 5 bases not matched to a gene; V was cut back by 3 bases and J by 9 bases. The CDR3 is CASSLSGTGKKLFF. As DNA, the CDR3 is TGTGCCAGCAGTTTGTCCGGGACAGGGAAAAAACTGTTTTTT.

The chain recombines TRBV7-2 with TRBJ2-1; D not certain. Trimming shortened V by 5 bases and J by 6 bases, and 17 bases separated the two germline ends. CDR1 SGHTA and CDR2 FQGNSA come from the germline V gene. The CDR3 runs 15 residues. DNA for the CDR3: TGTGCCAGCAGCCGAAGCCATGAAACGTCCAATGAGCAGTTCTTC. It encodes CASSRSHETSNEQFF.

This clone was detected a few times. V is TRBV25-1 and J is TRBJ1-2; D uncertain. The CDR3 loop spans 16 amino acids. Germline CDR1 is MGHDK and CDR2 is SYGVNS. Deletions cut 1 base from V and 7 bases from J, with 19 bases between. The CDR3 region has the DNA TGTGCCAGCAGTGAATCGGGGAGAGGGAGGGAGGGTGGCTACACCTTC. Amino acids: CASSESGRGREGGYTF.

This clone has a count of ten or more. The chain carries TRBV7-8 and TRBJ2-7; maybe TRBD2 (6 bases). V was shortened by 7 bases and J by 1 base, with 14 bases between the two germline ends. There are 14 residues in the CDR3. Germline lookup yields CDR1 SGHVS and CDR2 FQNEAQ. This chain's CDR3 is CASNLGGPSYEQYF. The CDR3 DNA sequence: TGTGCCAGCAACCTAGGAGGGCCTTCCTACGAGCAGTACTTC.

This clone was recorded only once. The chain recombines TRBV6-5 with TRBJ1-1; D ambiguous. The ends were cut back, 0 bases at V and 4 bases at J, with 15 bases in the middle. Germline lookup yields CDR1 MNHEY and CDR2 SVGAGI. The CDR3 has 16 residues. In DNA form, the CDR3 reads TGTGCCAGCAGTTACTCGAAAGATTCGGACGCCACTGAAGCTTTCTTT. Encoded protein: CASSYSKDSDATEAFF.

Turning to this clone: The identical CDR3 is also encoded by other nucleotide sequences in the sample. The CDR3 here is CAISETAQETQYF. In DNA, the CDR3 is TGTGCCATCAGTGAGACAGCTCAAGAGACCCAGTACTTC. The chain carries TRBV10-3 and TRBJ2-5; D is unclear. V gave up 2 bases and J gave up 2 bases, with 6 bases separating them. Germline loops: CDR1 ENHRY, CDR2 SYGVKD. CDR3 length: 13 residues.